The 26 T cell receptor beta chains in this list originate from one sample, sequenced in a study of T cell responses to AZD1222 COVID-19 vaccine. The data were produced by immunoSEQ multiplex PCR, yet TCRdb's version contains in-frame clones alone and is incomplete. The sample holds roughly 96,000 clones, about nine tenths seen once. The source was peripheral blood, collected on day 0 of AZD1222 vaccination. These receptors were obtained from an adult in good health.

The genes are TRBV4-2 and TRBJ2-1; tentatively, D is TRBD2 (5 bases). CDR1 and CDR2 from the germline V gene are LGHNA and YNFKEQ. With 2 bases removed from V and 15 bases from J, the gap between germline ends came to 11 bases. There are 11 residues in the CDR3. The CDR3 coding sequence is TGTGCCAGCAGCCAACAAGGTCTAGCGTTCTTC. It encodes CASSQQGLAFF.

The gene calls are TRBV5-8 and TRBJ1-1, with D tentatively TRBD1 (5 bases). V lost 0 bases, J lost 0 bases, and 15 bases lay in between. This CDR3 has 17 amino acids. Germline V CDR1 and CDR2: SGHTS, YDEGEE. The CDR3 spells CASSLDRYGLMNTEAFF. The CDR3, as DNA: TGTGCCAGCAGCTTGGACAGGTATGGTCTCATGAACACTGAAGCTTTCTTT.

CDR3 sequence: CASSLGTGGVYGYTF. CDR3 bases: TGTGCCAGCAGCTTAGGGACAGGGGGAGTCTATGGCTACACCTTC. The rearrangement links TRBV7-8 to TRBJ1-2; 10 bases agree with TRBD1. In germline, CDR1 is SGHVS, CDR2 FQNEAQ. The CDR3 length is 15 residues. V was pared by 1 base and J by 4 bases, with 3 bases of the junction left unmatched.

This clone was seen a few times. V usage is TRBV3-1 (or the pseudogene TRBV3-2) and J usage is TRBJ1-2, with D tentatively TRBD1 (6 bases). The CDR3 sequence is 15 residues long. Germline CDR1 and CDR2: LGHDT and YNNKEL (reference sequence). With 3 bases removed from V and 3 bases from J, the gap between germline ends came to 14 bases. This CDR3 reads CASSHRQVQHYGYTF. DNA of the CDR3: TGTGCCAGCAGCCATAGACAGGTTCAACACTATGGCTACACCTTC.

The rearrangement uses TRBV4-3 and TRBJ2-3, with TRBD2 matching 9 bases. This CDR3 spans 17 amino acids. CDR1 and CDR2 (germline): LGHNA, YSLEER. The V gene end was trimmed by 0 bases and the J gene end by 5 bases; junction bases not matched to a gene: 9. Written as DNA, the CDR3 is TGCGCCAGCAGCCAAGATTATAGGCTAGCGGGGAAAGATACGCAGTATTTT. This encodes CASSQDYRLAGKDTQYF.

V and J are TRBV27 and TRBJ1-1; TRBD1 agrees at 7 bases. The J segment lost 4 bases and the V segment lost 10 bases, leaving 12 bases of the junction unmatched. CDR1 is MNHEY, CDR2 SMNVEV, per germline (reference sequence). The CDR3 has 14 residues. The CDR3 is CANPRQGLFTEAFF. As DNA, the CDR3 is TGTGCCAACCCCAGACAGGGCCTCTTCACTGAAGCTTTCTTT.

J is TRBJ2-7 and V is TRBV27; 9 bases align to TRBD1. Per germline, CDR1 MNHEY and CDR2 SMNVEV (reference sequence). The CDR3 consists of 15 residues. V lost 5 bases, J lost 3 bases, and 8 bases stayed unmatched. In DNA, the CDR3 is TGTGCCAGCAGTGCCGAACAGGGGGCGGGCTACGAGCAGTACTTC. Encoded protein: CASSAEQGAGYEQYF.

The V gene is TRBV7-9, the J gene TRBJ1-2, with a possible D match to TRBD1 (5 bases). V dropped 5 bases and J dropped 4 bases, with 14 bases sitting between them. The CDR3 covers 14 residues. Per germline, CDR1 SEHNR and CDR2 FQNEAQ (reference sequence). The CDR3 here is CASSPTAGGYGYTF. CDR3 DNA: TGTGCCAGCAGCCCCACCGCCGGGGGCTATGGCTACACCTTC.

The chain recombines TRBV3-1 (or the pseudogene TRBV3-2) with TRBJ2-7; 7 bases map to TRBD2. The V and J ends lost 1 base and 2 bases, in that order; junction bases with no gene match: 5. Germline V gene data show CDR1 as LGHDT and CDR2 as YNNKEL (reference sequence). The CDR3 is made up of 15 amino acids. The CDR3 loop reads CASSQGGGWAYEQYF. DNA for the CDR3: TGTGCCAGCAGCCAAGGGGGGGGATGGGCCTACGAGCAGTACTTC.

The J gene is TRBJ2-1, the V gene TRBV6-2 or TRBV6-3; a weak D match, TRBD1 (6 bases). CDR1 and CDR2 (germline): MNHEY, SVGEGT. V shed 5 bases and J shed 4 bases, with 12 bases lying between them. The CDR3 totals 14 residues. CDR3 bases: TGTGCCAGCAGTGCACAGGGTACTTACAATGAGCAGTTCTTC. It is translated as CASSAQGTYNEQFF.

The rearrangement uses TRBV6-6 and TRBJ2-3; maybe TRBD2 (6 bases). Germline V gene data show CDR1 as MNHNY and CDR2 as SVGAGI (reference sequence). The V end lost 8 bases, the J end lost 0 bases, and 6 bases lay between the germline ends. The CDR3 covers 12 residues. The CDR3, as DNA: TGTGCCAGCGGGGGGAGCACAGATACGCAGTATTTT. Residues: CASGGSTDTQYF.

The chain links TRBV12-3 or TRBV12-4 to TRBJ1-3; D remains unclear. V lost 3 bases, J lost 6 bases, and 6 bases lay in between. The CDR3 is 12 amino acids. CDR3 region: CASSFSENTIYF. CDR3 nucleotides: TGTGCCAGCAGTTTTTCAGAAAACACCATATATTTT.

J is TRBJ2-3 and V is TRBV7-2, with 9 bases lining up with TRBD2. V trimming: 0 bases; J trimming: 7 bases; junction bases outside the gene matches: 8. Per germline, CDR1 SGHTA and CDR2 FQGNSA. The CDR3 sequence is 16 residues long. Written as DNA, the CDR3 is TGTGCCAGCAGCTTAGCGGCTAGCGGGGCCTCGCATACGCAGTATTTT. This encodes CASSLAASGASHTQYF.

The chain is built from TRBV25-1 and TRBJ1-1; no clear D. The CDR3 runs to 11 residues. V was cut by 3 bases and J by 2 bases, with 1 base left in between. Germline CDR1 reads MGHDK; CDR2 reads SYGVNS. This CDR3 reads CASSDNTEAFF. Here the CDR3 DNA reads TGTGCCAGCAGTGATAACACTGAAGCTTTCTTT.

The rearrangement links TRBV6-5 to TRBJ1-4; 7 bases are shared with TRBD1. The CDR3 runs 13 residues. The germline CDR1 and CDR2 sequences are MNHEY and SVGAGI. V trimming: 5 bases; J trimming: 8 bases; junction bases outside the gene matches: 5. CDR3 loop: CASSRTGGEKLFF. CDR3 bases: TGTGCCAGCAGTCGGACAGGTGGGGAAAAACTGTTTTTT.

The chain is built from TRBV30 and TRBJ2-1; D may be TRBD1 or TRBD2 (5 bases each). The CDR3 contains 12 residues. Germline V lookup: CDR1 GTSNPN, CDR2 SVGIG (reference sequence). Trimming left V 3 bases short and J 6 bases short, with 9 bases between. The CDR3 nucleotides are TGTGCCTGGAGGGGACCCAGCAATGAGCAGTTCTTC. It codes for CAWRGPSNEQFF.

The chain is built from TRBV28 and TRBJ2-3; D is unclear. Germline CDR1 and CDR2: MDHEN and SYDVKM. V gave up 1 base and J gave up 9 bases, with 5 bases separating them. This CDR3 contains 11 residues. This chain's CDR3 is CASSLSTTQYF. The CDR3 nucleotides are TGTGCCAGCAGTTTATCGACGACGCAGTATTTT.

The DNA for the CDR3 is TGCAGCGTTGCTTGGGACGAGAGCTCCTACGAGCAGTACTTC. Its translation is CSVAWDESSYEQYF. This chain uses TRBV29-1 with TRBJ2-7; D is perhaps TRBD1 or TRBD2 (5 bases each). The germline V gene encodes CDR1 SQVTM and CDR2 ANQGSEA. V lost 4 bases, J lost 0 bases, and 13 bases lay in between. This CDR3 region has 14 residues.

The gene calls are TRBV4-3 and TRBJ1-2; D is unclear. Deletions cut 0 bases from V and 3 bases from J, with 8 bases between. This CDR3 is 14 amino acids long. The V gene's germline CDR1 is LGHNA and CDR2 YSLEER. CDR3: CASSQDITDYGYTF. The CDR3 coding sequence is TGCGCCAGCAGCCAAGATATTACAGACTATGGCTACACCTTC.

The V call is TRBV5-1, the J call TRBJ2-7; D may be TRBD1 (6 bases). The CDR3 sequence is 13 residues long. Trimming cost V 5 bases and J 5 bases, with 14 bases left between them. Germline CDR1 and CDR2: SGHRS and YFSETQ. This CDR3 is CASRVQGSDEQYF. In DNA, the CDR3 is TGCGCCAGCAGGGTACAGGGTTCGGACGAGCAGTACTTC.

This clone was counted between two and nine times. The rearrangement joins TRBV3-1 (or the pseudogene TRBV3-2) to TRBJ1-4; D is unclear. From germline, CDR1 is LGHDT and CDR2 YNNKEL (reference sequence). V lost 2 bases to trimming and J lost 4 bases, with 11 bases between them. CDR3 length equals 15 residues. CDR3 nucleotide sequence: TGTGCCAGCAGCCAACAGGACCGCGTTAATGAAAAACTGTTTTTT. It is translated as CASSQQDRVNEKLFF.

The chain has TRBV7-2 and TRBJ2-7; either TRBD1 or TRBD2 may fit D (5 bases each). The germline CDR1 and CDR2 sequences are SGHTA and FQGNSA. V shed 5 bases and J shed 3 bases, with 14 bases lying between them. This CDR3 is built from 14 residues. The DNA for the CDR3 is TGTGCCAGCAGCACCGGGACGGTTTACTACGAGCAGTACTTC. This translates into CASSTGTVYYEQYF.

The V gene is TRBV4-3, the J gene TRBJ1-2; D is unclear. Germline CDR1 is LGHNA and CDR2 is YSLEER. CDR3 length: 15 residues. Trimming took off 1 base at V and 3 bases at J, with 12 bases between the two ends. The CDR3: CASSQGYLPDYGYTF. The CDR3 DNA reads TGCGCCAGCAGCCAAGGGTACCTACCGGACTATGGCTACACCTTC.

The chain uses TRBV6-6 and TRBJ1-3, with D unresolved. V was clipped by 5 bases and J by 2 bases, with 19 bases between them. This CDR3 contains 17 residues. Per germline, CDR1 MNHNY and CDR2 SVGAGI (reference sequence). For the CDR3, the DNA is TGTGCCAGCAGTCAATATATTGACAAGCCGCCTGGAAACACCATATATTTT. This gives the protein CASSQYIDKPPGNTIYF.

This chain joins TRBV19 and TRBJ1-2, with unresolved D. V lost 3 bases and J 7 bases, leaving 9 bases between the germline ends. This CDR3 has 12 amino acids. In germline, CDR1 is LNHDA, CDR2 SQIVND (reference sequence). For the CDR3, the DNA is TGTGCCAGTAGTATCTCTGGGGTTGGCTACACCTTC. Residues: CASSISGVGYTF. The variable domain in full, completed from reference TRBV19 and TRBJ1-2, reads DGGITQSPKYLFRKEGQNVTLSCEQNLNHDAMYWYRQDPGQGLRLIYYSQIVNDFQKGDIAEGYSVSREKKESFPLTVTSAQKNPTAFYLCASSISGVGYTFGSGTRLTVV.

The V and J genes are TRBV7-9 and TRBJ1-2, with 9 positions matching TRBD1. Germline V CDR1 and CDR2: SEHNR, FQNEAQ (reference sequence). Trimming removed 0 bases from V and 4 bases from J; junction bases left unmatched: 6. CDR3 length: 16 amino acids. The DNA for the CDR3 is TGTGCCAGCAGCTTAGCCGGAGGACAGGGGAGCTATGGCTACACCTTC. Its translation: CASSLAGGQGSYGYTF. Drawing the rest from reference TRBV7-9 and TRBJ1-2, the complete variable domain is DTGVSQNPRHKITKRGQNVTFRCDPISEHNRLYWYRQTLGQGPEFLTYFQNEAQLEKSRLLSDRFSAERPKGSFSTLEIQRTEQGDSAMYLCASSLAGGQGSYGYTFGSGTRLTVV.